Sequencing of this T cell receptor beta chain was carried out in a study of blood T cell repertoires in COVID-19. Study-wide background: From T cells, B-cell-depleted T cells, or PBMCs came the material, which was cDNA or gDNA.

The V gene's germline CDR1 is MDHEN and CDR2 SYDVKM. This CDR3 contains 15 residues. The V and J ends lost 3 bases and 7 bases respectively, with 16 bases between them. Libraries were prepared by immunoSEQ multiplex PCR; TCRdb keeps only in-frame clonotypes and omits some of them. The sample records about 190,000 clones, approximately 90% being singletons. This chain uses TRBV28 with TRBJ1-5; the D is unclear. This clonotype originated in a man aged 30 to 39 with acute or convalescent COVID-19. The specimen sequenced was peripheral blood. DNA of the CDR3: TGTGCCAGCAGTTTTGGACTTCCCAGCGGACAGCCCCAGCATTTT. Protein product: CASSFGLPSGQPQHF.